This passage covers 13 T cell receptor beta chains from one sample sequenced in a study of T-cell memory formation after mild COVID-19. TCRdb fed the 5' RACE reads into MiXCR, producing one record per CDR3 protein. The sample records over 500,000 distinct CDR3 sequences, 15% to 20% being singletons. The sequenced sample was PBMCs or a T cell subset sorted from them (not recorded which). These receptors were taken from an adult woman who had mild COVID-19 (a few samples of this study predate the infection). Cell type and time point are not known.

This clonotype appeared a few times. The CDR3 DNA reads TGTGCTAGTGGTAACCCGGGACTCCCCTTGTCGTACTTC. Protein: CASGNPGLPLSYF. The chain has TRBV12-5 and TRBJ2-7; D perhaps matches TRBD2 (6 bases). V lost 5 bases to trimming and J lost 12 bases, with 20 bases between them. Germline values: CDR1 LGHNT, CDR2 FRNRAP. CDR3 length equals 13 residues. The whole variable domain, filled in from reference TRBV12-5 and TRBJ2-7, reads DARVTQTPRHKVTEMGQEVTMRCQPILGHNTVFWYRQTMMQGLELLAYFRNRAPLDDSGMPKDRFSAEMPDATLATLKIQPSEPRDSAVYFCASGNPGLPLSYFGPGTRLTVT.

V is TRBV6-5 and J is TRBJ2-7, with 7 bases matching TRBD1. The CDR3 extends over 15 amino acids. J gave up 1 base and V 2 bases, and 5 bases lay outside the gene matches. Germline V CDR1 and CDR2: MNHEY, SVGAGI. This CDR3 is CASSYRRQGSYEQYF. For the CDR3, the DNA is TGTGCCAGCAGTTACCGCAGACAGGGTTCCTACGAGCAGTACTTC.

This sequence joins TRBV9 and TRBJ1-4; a weak D match, TRBD1 (6 bases). CDR3 size: 15 residues. Germline-derived CDR1 and CDR2 are SGDLS and YYNGEE. Trimming took off 2 bases at V and 8 bases at J, with 16 bases between the two ends. The CDR3 nucleotides read TGTGCCAGCAGCGTCCGGGACGGGACACCCGAAAAACTGTTTTTT. Amino acid sequence: CASSVRDGTPEKLFF.

This clonotype appeared a few times. This rearrangement joins TRBV11-3 to TRBJ2-1, with D tentatively TRBD1 or TRBD2 (5 bases each). V lost 4 bases, J lost 12 bases, and 13 bases lay in between. The CDR3 has 12 amino acids. Germline-derived CDR1 and CDR2 are SGHNT and YENEEA. CDR3 DNA: TGTGCCAGCAGCTATCAACGTGGGGGGCAGTTCTTC. Protein sequence: CASSYQRGGQFF.

At least ten counts were recorded for this clonotype. The chain carries TRBV5-1 and TRBJ2-7; D is unresolved. With 4 bases removed from V and 1 base from J, the gap between germline ends came to 12 bases. In germline, CDR1 is SGHRS, CDR2 YFSETQ. This CDR3 is built from 14 residues. The chain's CDR3 is CASSDGRASYEQYF. The DNA for the CDR3 is TGCGCCAGCAGCGACGGCCGAGCTTCCTACGAGCAGTACTTC.

This sequence joins TRBV30 and TRBJ2-5, with D tentatively TRBD1 (6 bases). This CDR3 is 14 amino acids long. V shed 0 bases and J shed 1 base, with 9 bases lying between them. The V gene's germline CDR1 is GTSNPN and CDR2 SVGIG (reference sequence). The CDR3 region has the DNA TGTGCCTGGAGTGTACCAGGGGTCCAAGAGACCCAGTACTTC. It yields the protein CAWSVPGVQETQYF.

This clonotype was found a few times. The rearrangement uses TRBV4-3 and TRBJ1-4; D not certain. V dropped 5 bases and J dropped 12 bases, with 22 bases sitting between them. The CDR3 contains 15 residues. Per the germline V gene, CDR1 is LGHNA and CDR2 is YSLEER. As DNA, the CDR3 is TGCGCCAGCAGCAGAGCCCGGCCCGGGGATGGGGAACTGTTTTTT. Encoded protein: CASSRARPGDGELFF.

The chain combines TRBV5-1 with TRBJ2-6, with D maybe TRBD2 (7 bases). This CDR3 has 18 residues. Germline V gene sequence: CDR1 SGHRS, CDR2 YFSETQ. The germline V and J ends were trimmed by 4 bases and 0 bases, with 17 bases remaining between them. CDR3 amino acids: CASSPEGGPDSGANVLTF. The DNA of the CDR3 is TGCGCCAGCAGCCCGGAGGGGGGGCCGGACTCTGGGGCCAACGTCCTGACTTTC.

This clonotype has more than one count but fewer than ten. This chain joins TRBV5-1 and TRBJ2-2; maybe TRBD2 (5 bases). V was clipped by 4 bases and J by 1 base, with 23 bases between them. CDR3 length: 19 residues. The germline V gene encodes CDR1 SGHRS and CDR2 YFSETQ. The CDR3 here is CASSLTPKAAVKNTGELFF. For the CDR3, the DNA is TGCGCCAGCAGCCTGACCCCTAAAGCGGCGGTTAAGAACACCGGGGAGCTGTTTTTT.

The chain has TRBV20-1 and TRBJ1-5; 10 nucleotides align to TRBD1. CDR3 size: 13 residues. Germline CDR1 reads DFQATT; CDR2 reads SNEGSKA (reference sequence). The CDR3 reads CSAGTGVGQPQHF. In DNA, the CDR3 is TGCAGCGCCGGGACAGGGGTAGGTCAGCCCCAGCATTTT.

A few counts support this clonotype. The genes are TRBV6-5 and TRBJ2-5; 8 bases line up with TRBD2. Germline CDR1 reads MNHEY; CDR2 reads SVGAGI. This CDR3 is 15 amino acids long. V trimming: 0 bases; J trimming: 4 bases; junction bases outside the gene matches: 4. CDR3 loop: CASSYSGLAGETQYF. In DNA, the CDR3 is TGTGCCAGCAGTTACTCAGGGCTAGCGGGAGAGACCCAGTACTTC.

This clonotype showed up just a few times. This chain connects TRBV4-1 to TRBJ2-7; D tentatively reads TRBD1 or TRBD2 (5 bases each). CDR3 length: 15 residues. The V and J ends lost 2 bases and 2 bases respectively, with 13 bases between them. Germline CDR1 reads MGHRA; CDR2 reads YSYEKL. The CDR3 nucleotides are TGCGCCAGCAGCCAACCGGGACCTAGTCCCTACGAGCAGTACTTC. Translated, it gives CASSQPGPSPYEQYF.

This clonotype was picked up a small number of times. The chain couples TRBV5-1 to TRBJ2-1; TRBD1 might be the D (6 bases). CDR1 and CDR2 from the germline V gene are SGHRS and YFSETQ. The CDR3 contains 14 residues. Deletions cut 4 bases from V and 5 bases from J, with 13 bases between. The CDR3 DNA follows: TGCGCCAGCAGCCATAGACAGGCTAACAATGAGCAGTTCTTC. Encoded protein: CASSHRQANNEQFF. Using reference TRBV5-1 and TRBJ2-1 for the parts outside the CDR3, the full variable domain is KAGVTQTPRYLIKTRGQQVTLSCSPISGHRSVSWYQQTPGQGLQFLFEYFSETQRNKGNFPGRFSGRQFSNSRSEMNVSTLELGDSALYLCASSHRQANNEQFFGPGTRLTVL.